What follows describes a single T cell receptor beta chain. Only a few counts were recorded for this clone. It has no known antigen specificity. No base quality information exists; no much larger clone differs at one position. This sample was taken from a study of PD-1 blockade in classical Hodgkin lymphoma (dated by TCRdb to 2020 to 2022). General notes on the study: Nivolumab dosing was 3 mg/kg intravenously every 2 weeks, continuing until either disease progression or unacceptable toxicity. The study used TCR beta sequencing and CyTOF to define a peripheral blood immune signature of response to PD-1 blockade in classical Hodgkin lymphoma. What the work shows at the level of the full study, not this receptor alone: Only a single clinical trial cohort was studied, and what caused the repertoire differences, possibly disease activity or prior therapy, remained undefined. Baseline TCR diversity was reported as lower in newly diagnosed patients than in healthy donors, and lower still in relapsed/refractory patients. Lower diversity was seen in patients whose nivolumab began less than 1 year after ASCT, and these patients were left out of later analyses so that immune reconstitution would not confound the results. By C4D1, a significant rise was seen in CD4+ TCR diversity but not in CD8+ TCR diversity (p=0.0027 vs p=0.16), and the rise was most apparent among complete responders (p=0.02). Baseline diversity similar to that of newly diagnosed patients was observed in trial patients achieving complete response, whereas significantly lower diversity was observed in partial responders and progressors.

Taken from cysteine to phenylalanine, the CDR3 has 14 residues. CDR3 DNA only is kept here, 42 bases in frame from base 1. Trimmed from V: 1 base; trimmed from J: 5 bases; junction bases lacking a gene match: 5. The CDR1 and CDR2 encoded by the germline V gene are SGHVS and FQNEAQ. The sample's time point label, in plain terms: cycle 1 day 1 (C1D1), immediately before nivolumab initiation. Every trial patient had relapsed following autologous stem cell transplantation, and prior brentuximab vedotin exposure was what differed among cohorts A, B and C. The trial cohort included around 56 patients with relapsed/refractory classical Hodgkin lymphoma, and each patient had a best overall response of complete response, partial response or progressive disease. Trial patients were treated with single-agent nivolumab in the multi-cohort phase II CheckMate 205 trial. An independent review committee assessed best overall response by applying the 2007 International Working Group response criteria. PBMCs from the trial were collected at three points: immediately before nivolumab initiation (C1D1), and during therapy at cycle 2 day 1 and cycle 4 day 1. Peripheral blood was collected in 8 mL Vacutainer Cell Preparation Tubes, from which PBMCs were isolated by centrifugation and then cryopreserved.

Genomic DNA was isolated using the Qiagen DNeasy kit from unsorted PBMCs as well as from negatively selected CD4+ and CD8+ fractions. TCR beta CDR3 regions were subjected to amplification by immunoSEQ multiplex PCR with primers that anneal to V and J segments. Amplification bias was minimized using a synthetic immune receptor repertoire, and residual bias was removed computationally after sequencing. As for how the authors treated the data: Repertoire diversity was quantified as the Shannon entropy index using custom Python scripts. Unsorted, CD4+ and CD8+ repertoires were examined separately, except in combined analyses, for which CD4+ and CD8+ sequences were merged in silico. Clonal expansion was defined as at least a 2-fold frequency increase after treatment relative to C1D1, with a pseudocount of 0.5 for undetected baseline clones. Singleton clones were defined as clones with 0 or 1 copy at C1D1, and non-singleton clones were defined as clones with 2 or more copies. Clones expanded in unsorted samples were labelled as CD4+, CD8+ or unknown by matching protein sequences in sorted samples from the same patient. Wilcoxon tests on paired samples were used to test diversity changes from C1D1 to C4D1. TCRdb's version of the immuneACCESS table is confined to in-frame rearrangements and falls short of the full clone set. An unresolved V gene accounts for under half of the shortfall where checked; the remainder is of unknown origin. V and J calls plus clone size are reproduced from that table; the DNA served to infer D and trimming. The sample table holds 35,000 to 50,000 clones, of which around 78% were seen once. Approximately 9.9% of the sample lies in the top ten.

The sequence derives from a human donor with classical Hodgkin lymphoma. The chain links TRBV7-8 with TRBJ2-7; TRBD1 matches 7 bases in the middle. Here the sequenced sample was peripheral blood mononuclear cells (PBMCs), taken at baseline. The nucleotide sequence is given as TGTGCCAGCAGCTTAGAAAAGGGGGCCCACGAGCAGTACTTC. Its protein product is CASSLEKGAHEQYF.